This T cell receptor (beta chain) was documented in a study of shared clonotypes between healthy human individuals. As for the study in general: Per donor, three plates held CD4 naive cells, three held CD4 memory, two held CD8 naive and one held CD8 memory.

The CDR3 is made up of 15 amino acids. Germline CDR1 reads MNHEY; CDR2 reads SMNVEV (reference sequence). V was clipped by 2 bases and J by 3 bases, with 14 bases between them. The method was immunoSEQ multiplex PCR; TCRdb's version includes in-frame clones alone and lacks a portion of them. The table lists some 2 million clones, about 95% of them singletons. About this clone: Its specificity is unknown.

General observations from the study: It was observed that roughly 4.8% of naive CD4 clonotypes were shared across several donors. Generation probability values for non-shared clonotypes were lower than those for clonotypes shared by all four donors.

CD45RO negativity and positive selection for CCR7 defined naive CD8 cells, a population that excluded terminally differentiated effector memory CD45RA+ cells. Adult donors, all healthy and HIV-negative, had no recent acute infections or vaccinations. The specimen sequenced was naive CD8+ T cells sorted from blood. The TCR sequence derives from a young man in good health. The V gene is TRBV27, the J gene TRBJ2-7, with D perhaps assigned TRBD1 or TRBD2 (5 bases each). DNA for the CDR3: TGTGCCAGCAGTTTACTTCCCGGGGCTATCTACGAGCAGTACTTC. This sequence encodes CASSLLPGAIYEQYF.